This record covers a single TCR beta chain. In this sample, this clone turned up once. There is no known antigen for this receptor. The input lacks base qualities; no much larger clone sits a single base away. TCRbeta CDR3 regions were amplified from genomic DNA using the immunoSEQ Assay, a bias-controlled multiplex PCR. The original methods were these. The number of nucleated cells in each sample was estimated by amplification of reference gene primers within the assay. To quantify the absolute abundance of each unique TCRbeta CDR3 rearrangement, sequence reads were collapsed and filtered. For each sample, productive Simpson clonality was calculated as the square root of Simpson's diversity index across productive rearrangements. TCRdb took this table from immuneACCESS and kept in-frame rearrangements with V and J called. Such tables lack part of the clones; where checked against another copy, unresolved V genes explain under half of the gap, and the rest is unexplained. The V and J calls and clone size were taken over from that table, and D and trimming were inferred from the DNA. This sample is represented by around 60,000 clones; 85% to 95% of them were singletons. The ten largest clones represent approximately 4.2% of the sample.

Each collaborating institution followed its own protocols to collect whole blood in K2EDTA tubes. Collaborator samples were shipped for TCRbeta analysis as frozen whole blood, isolated PBMCs, or DNA extracted from either sample type. The junction carries 10 bases between V and J, which are trimmed by 4 bases and 0 bases respectively. Via the germline V gene, CDR1 is SGHRS and CDR2 YFSETQ. The CDR3 sequence holds 15 residues, the cysteine and phenylalanine included. Left in the record is the CDR3 DNA by itself, 45 bases read in frame from the first base. The source of the sample is a study of blood T cell repertoires in COVID-19 (dated by TCRdb to about 2020). For the study in its entirety: Samples from collaborators originated in the United States, Italy and Spain and spanned both the acute and convalescent phases of COVID-19. Where HLA class I and class II types were available, the types were taken from metadata supplied by the sample provider, not from assay-based typing. The material from the prospective study consisted of cDNA or gDNA derived from T cells, B-cell-depleted T cells, or PBMCs. The repertoires were released in a freely available public database meant as a resource for research on the immune response to SARS-CoV-2. The samples were drawn from two sources: the first 160 participants of the ongoing ImmuneRACE study, and 1,254 subjects contributed by 6 global collaborators. Subjects who had been exposed to COVID-19, were actively infected with it, or had recovered from it provided the deeply sampled blood TCRbeta repertoires that made up the dataset. Nearly every sample came with metadata listing a de-identified subject ID, COVID-19 status, age in years and sex.

Paper-wide results and their limitations: Clinical and demographic metadata were provided uncurated, with the amount varying by source and participant.

Sequenced sample: peripheral blood. This receptor was taken from a man aged 50-60 years with active COVID-19. This receptor chain uses TRBV5-1 and TRBJ1-4, with the D segment identity uncertain. Here the CDR3 is given as CASSRADSTNEKLFF. The sequenced DNA: TGCGCCAGCAGCCGGGCGGACTCAACTAATGAAAAACTGTTTTTT.